What follows is one TCR beta chain and its context. The antigen remains undetermined. The sample is drawn from a study of blood T cells in healthy people across ages. Study-wide results and caveats: Across samples, TCR beta diversity tracked strongly with naive T cell percentage. Observed TCR beta diversity per million T cells went down as age went up. This fall followed a roughly linear course with age.

With a J-beta primer mix and a sample-barcoded 5' primer, a second PCR ran about 7 to 12 cycles. TCRdb re-analysed the 5' RACE reads in MiXCR, keeping a single row per CDR3 protein. The sample yields 1.5 million or so distinct CDR3 sequences, roughly 43% seen once. The junction had 9 bases not matched to a gene; V was cut back by 6 bases and J by 6 bases. The CDR3 has 17 residues. CDR1 is MDHEN, CDR2 SYDVKM, per germline. This chain connects TRBV28 to TRBJ2-1; 15 bases align to TRBD2. The source is a woman between 18 and 30 years old in good health. Input material: blood. CDR3 DNA: TGTGCCAGCAGGACTAGGCCGGGACTAGCGGGAGGCAATGAGCAGTTCTTC. Translation gives CASRTRPGLAGGNEQFF.